The 7 T cell receptor beta chains presented below share a single source sample, sequenced in a study of cytomegalovirus exposure and HLA in healthy donors. Primers included in the PCR were 60 Vbeta and 13 Jbeta primers. Sequencing used immunoSEQ multiplex PCR; TCRdb keeps in-frame clones, though not all of them. The sample yields some 140,000 clones, roughly 70% seen once. The sequenced material came from PBMCs. The receptor source for this set is a young man in good health and CMV-seropositive.

This clone was counted a single time. The V and J genes are TRBV19 and TRBJ1-3; D is undetermined. The CDR3 has 13 residues. The germline V gene has CDR1 LNHDA and CDR2 SQIVND (reference sequence). V shed 5 bases and J shed 0 bases, with 5 bases lying between them. For the CDR3, the DNA is TGTGCCAGTAGTTCCAGCTCTGGAAACACCATATATTTT. It translates to CASSSSSGNTIYF.

The chain joins TRBV5-1 to TRBJ1-2; 8 nucleotides line up with TRBD1. Losses at the gene ends were 0 bases for V and 7 bases for J; bases not matched to a gene: 5. Germline values: CDR1 SGHRS, CDR2 YFSETQ. The CDR3 has 14 amino acids. CDR3 nucleotides: TGCGCCAGCAGCTTGGGTCAGGGGGCGTTTGGCTACACCTTC. Translation: CASSLGQGAFGYTF.

The genes are TRBV27 and TRBJ2-7; D possibly corresponds to TRBD2 (6 bases). The CDR3 runs 16 residues. V was shortened by 4 bases and J by 2 bases, with 18 bases between the two germline ends. Germline assignment: CDR1 MNHEY and CDR2 SMNVEV (reference sequence). As DNA, the CDR3 is TGTGCCAGCAGTTACTCTTCGGGAGCGGCAACCTACGAGCAGTACTTC. It is translated as CASSYSSGAATYEQYF.

The chain has TRBV19 and TRBJ2-7, with TRBD1 matching over 7 bases. The trim removed 8 bases at V and 0 bases at J, leaving 10 bases unmatched. This CDR3 region has 15 residues. Per germline, CDR1 LNHDA and CDR2 SQIVND (reference sequence). CDR3 region: CASGDTGVFSYEQYF. The CDR3 DNA sequence: TGTGCCAGTGGTGACACAGGGGTTTTCTCCTACGAGCAGTACTTC.

This chain joins TRBV2 and TRBJ2-1; D remains unclear. Trimming stripped 1 base from V and 8 bases from J, with 9 bases between. CDR1 is SNHLY and CDR2 is FYNNEI in the germline V gene. The CDR3 has 13 residues. In DNA, the CDR3 is TGTGCCAGCAGTGAAGGGGCAAGATATGAGCAGTTCTTC. It codes for CASSEGARYEQFF.

In its sample, this clone was seen a few times. The chain employs TRBV29-1 and TRBJ2-1; 8 nucleotides align to TRBD2. Trimming took 7 bases from V and 7 from J; bases not matched to a gene: 15. The CDR3 is 15 amino acids. In germline, CDR1 is SQVTM, CDR2 ANQGSEA. The CDR3 DNA follows: TGCAGCGCCGAAGGTCCGGGAGGGCCGGGGAATGAGCAGTTCTTC. This encodes CSAEGPGGPGNEQFF.

V is TRBV10-2 and J is TRBJ2-7, with 7 bases fitting TRBD1. The CDR3 is made up of 15 amino acids. V dropped 2 bases and J dropped 3; count of bases not matched to a gene: 7. Germline loops: CDR1 WSHSY, CDR2 SAAADI. The CDR3 DNA follows: TGCGCCAGCAGTGAGGATGACAGGGAAAGCTACGAGCAGTACTTC. Amino acids: CASSEDDRESYEQYF.